This T cell receptor (beta chain) was identified in a study of cytomegalovirus exposure and HLA in healthy donors (dated by TCRdb to between 2016 and 2019). About the full investigation: In an earlier analysis of roughly 500 of the donors, approximately 300 Gb of sequence data and 100 million or so unique TCR beta sequences from about 179 million T cells were reported. An early release covering roughly 600 HLA-typed donors comprised about 300 gigabases of sequencing data and tens of millions of unique TCR sequences. Among the roughly 390 genotyped donors, approximately 76% belonged to the genetic ancestry cluster associated with self-reported Caucasian donors. The aim of the study was to test whether cataloging public T cell receptors could identify signatures of past pathogen exposure. Using immunosequencing, the study profiled T cell repertoires from about 620 subjects and related those repertoires to cytomegalovirus serostatus. Besides the first cohort of 666 subjects, a separate validation cohort made up of 90 to 150 different subjects was used. High-throughput TCR immunosequencing, statistical association of individual TCRs with disease status, and machine learning were combined to predict cytomegalovirus infection status. A later analysis re-analyzed previously published TCR beta repertoires from about 730 donors and added high-resolution HLA genotyping to study TCR occurrence patterns. The later analysis used no new phenotypic data to find candidate immune exposures, relying instead on TCR beta sequences and their occurrence across donors. To decide whether each TCR beta V gene segment behaved as functional or pseudogenic, an earlier analysis of approximately 600 of the donors relied on high-throughput TCR beta sequencing. Alongside the repertoire data, information on donor age, sex, ethnicity and CMV serostatus was compiled. In a later genetic analysis, genome-wide SNP genotypes for about three fifths of the roughly 670 donors were used, and that subset was treated as a discovery cohort. All discovery cohort repertoires had been generated using a single sequencing platform. Both class I and class II loci were covered by HLA typing, at four-digit resolution. Typing coverage differed by locus: A, B, C, DRB1 and DQB1 were typed in roughly 620-630 donors, DQA1 in 500 to 550, DPA1 in 600 to 610, and DPB1 in just under 490. Four or five DR-DQ haplotypes were handled as single units for association and clustering, since linkage in the cohort was strong. Across 300 to 500 genotyped donors of the cohort, an average of about 240,000 unique TCR beta nucleotide sequences per donor were sequenced, and roughly 18% of those sequences were non-productive.

Libraries were constructed by the immunoSEQ multiplex PCR assay. For the multiplex PCR, a mixture combining 60 forward primers for TCR Vbeta segments and 13 reverse primers for TCR Jbeta segments was used. A multiplex PCR assay on genomic DNA amplified the CDR3 region of rearranged TCR beta genes. On the Illumina HiSeq System, the amplified TCR beta libraries were sequenced as 87-base-pair reads. The study's processing was this. In a later analysis, some 80 million unique TCR beta chains were counted across the roughly 610 repertoires, and roughly 11 million of these chains were shared by at least two donors. Raw reads were error-corrected and collapsed into unique sequences by a nearest-neighbor algorithm in which closely related sequences were merged to remove PCR and sequencing errors. Alignment of CDR3 sequences to IMGT reference sequences was used to assign V, D and J gene segments. For a sequence to be retained, at least a six-nucleotide match to both a V gene segment and a J gene segment was required. Rearrangements were classified as productive when the CDR3 lacked stop codons and remained in frame with V and J, and all other rearrangements were classified as non-productive. CDR3 was defined by IMGT convention, running from the second conserved V-encoded cysteine to the conserved J-encoded phenylalanine. The earlier analysis of 550 to 650 of the donors excluded any sequence lacking an unambiguous match to a single V gene segment. An earlier analysis of 450 to 650 of the donors called V segments functional above 56.7% productive rearrangements and segregating when the between-donor standard deviation exceeded 5%. To diagnose cytomegalovirus status from the catalog of TCR beta chain sequences, a statistical classification framework was built. In a later analysis, TCR nucleotide sequences were compared against IMGT/GENE-DB human TR gene sequences so that V and J genes could be assigned. In a later analysis, CDR3 sequences and most-parsimonious VDJ recombination scenarios were assigned using the TCRdist pipeline. In a later analysis, each TCR beta chain was defined by its CDR3 amino acid sequence together with its V-gene family, and reads lacking a unique V-gene family were excluded. A later analysis removed roughly 590 highly shared, low-generation-probability nucleotide sequences to deal with suspected cross-contamination and a sequencing artifact. In a later analysis, a clonal expansion index for each public chain was calculated from normalized within-repertoire ranks of inferred template counts. Generation probabilities in a later analysis came from a VDJ recombination model fitted to out-of-frame rearrangements, and those results were checked against IGoR. Hypergeometric tests were used in a later analysis to score TCR-TCR, TCR-HLA and TCR-CMV co-occurrence, with a repertoire-size bias correction applied to the TCR pairs. To estimate false discovery rates, a later analysis permuted the HLA or CMV assignments 20 times. A later analysis grouped co-occurring TCRs with DBSCAN, adding TCRdist sequence similarity when clustering within HLA-allele-positive subsets. Repertoires with fewer than 30,000 or more than 120,000 public chains, plus five repertoires with anomalous nucleotide sharing, were excluded from co-occurrence clustering. TCRdb stores this immuneACCESS table with in-frame sequences only. Part of the clones is absent; in the studies checked, under half of the shortfall reflects unresolved V genes, and no reason is known for the rest. V, J and clone size derive from that table, while D and trimming were established from the DNA sequence. The sample contains 150,000 to 200,000 clones, 82% of them found a single time. Roughly 1.4% of the sample is taken by the ten largest.

The cohort was made up of approximately 670 healthy bone marrow donors. Cohort members were all nominally healthy when sampled, although unrecorded immune exposures were likely present. The donor tested CMV seronegative, placing the donor among the 352 seronegative members of the cohort. A peripheral blood sample was collected from each donor, and TCR beta sequencing was performed on peripheral blood mononuclear cells. The Qiagen DNeasy Blood Extraction Kit was used to extract genomic DNA from the blood cell samples. Taken from the germline V gene, the CDR1 and CDR2 loops are SGHTA and FQGNSA. Measured from the cysteine to the phenylalanine, the CDR3 is 13 residues long. CDR3 DNA is the only sequence kept; it has 39 bases, read in frame from the first base. V loses 1 base of germline sequence and J loses 4 bases, and the interval between the two ends is 7 bases. The research as a whole found: Linkage disequilibrium might explain the correlated functional status among segregating V segments, but an unknown experimental factor could not be excluded. Strong co-occurrence of HLA alleles, especially DR and DQ, made assigning TCR associations to individual alleles difficult. In a later analysis, several top co-occurrence clusters were reported to appear linked to parvovirus B19, influenza, CMV and Epstein-Barr virus. V-gene and J-gene trimming of TCR beta chains was associated with a missense DCLRE1C variant in a later genetic analysis, and the association was replicated in an independent cohort. The earlier analysis of some 560 of the donors excluded roughly 17 rarely observed V segments, including chromosome 9 orphons, because counts were too low. Three of the identified cytomegalovirus-associated TCR beta chains were confirmed in vitro to be specific for cytomegalovirus antigens. According to the authors, the approach could potentially be generalized to other disease states and immunological phenotypes. While some public TCRs were present in many individuals, most TCR sequences turned up only very rarely across donors. The classifier was reported to diagnose cytomegalovirus status with high specificity and sensitivity in both the original cohort and the validation cohort. The study listed 150 to 200 TCR beta chains as associated with cytomegalovirus. According to a later analysis, TCR association rates differed among HLA loci, with DRB1 alleles showing the most associated TCRs and HLA-C alleles showing the fewest. In a later genetic analysis, fewer N-insertions in productive TCRs were reported among donors in an Asian-associated ancestry cluster than the roughly 700-donor mean. A later analysis found that most CMV-associated TCR beta chains appeared HLA-restricted, with HLA associations seemingly driven largely by CMV exposure. Because HLA typing was missing for some donors at each locus, association tests included only the typed subset. Presence/absence analyses assumed roughly uniform sequencing depth across donors, an assumption that may not hold. A cluster of highly shared sequence variants was judged likely to be a technical artifact of the sequencing pipeline. In this cohort, only TCR beta chains were sequenced, and detectable features were limited by the absence of alpha or paired-chain data. Some IMGT-functional V segments, including TRBV6-2 and TRBV6-3, could not be told apart with the 87-base-pair reads, so those segments were excluded. For the cohort, immune exposure information was limited to CMV serostatus. In an earlier analysis of a few hundred of the donors, most TCR beta V segments were observed in productive rearrangements about 90% or about 30% of the time, broadly matching IMGT annotations. At a false discovery rate of 0.05, a later analysis linked around 17,000 TCR beta sequences to specific HLA alleles. A further reported finding was that TCR beta sequences accurately predicted the HLA-A and HLA-B alleles for most subjects in the first cohort. Compared with equally common non-associated chains, HLA-associated TCR beta chains in a later analysis were more clonally expanded and had lower generation probabilities.

Details on this clone: What antigen it recognizes has not been identified. Base qualities are missing; no much larger clone stands one base away.

Sequencing input: PBMCs. The rearrangement joined TRBV7-2 to TRBJ1-2; no D segment can be confidently identified. The clonotype was recovered from a man aged 40-49 years in good health and CMV-seronegative. The CDR3 sequence is CASSLGASYGYTF. The DNA reads TGTGCCAGCAGCTTAGGGGCCAGCTATGGCTACACCTTC.